One sample yielded the 16 T cell receptor beta chains listed below, sequenced in a study of shared clonotypes between healthy human individuals. Only in-frame clones appear in the TCRdb table, and some are missing; sequencing was by immunoSEQ multiplex PCR. The sample holds approximately 650,000 clones; about 95% are singletons and the top ten take 0.11%. Naive CD8 isolation took CD45RO-negative cells positively selected for CCR7 and excluded terminally differentiated effector memory CD45RA+ cells. Sample: naive CD8+ T cells sorted from blood. These receptors were obtained from a woman aged 25 to 39 in good health.

For the CDR3, the DNA is TGTGCCAGCAGCTTATCTCCGGGAGGGCACAATGAGCAGTTCTTC. This encodes CASSLSPGGHNEQFF. The J gene is TRBJ2-1, the V gene TRBV7-2; 8 bases fit TRBD2. The ends lost 2 bases at V and 5 bases at J; junction bases unmatched: 5. Germline V gene sequence: CDR1 SGHTA, CDR2 FQGNSA. The CDR3 totals 15 residues.

The J gene is TRBJ2-7, the V gene TRBV28, with D unclear. Trimming left V 2 bases short and J 6 bases short, with 8 bases between. CDR3 length: 12 residues. Germline V gene data show CDR1 as MDHEN and CDR2 as SYDVKM. This chain's CDR3 is CASSLGELEQYF. The DNA of the CDR3 is TGTGCCAGCAGTTTAGGAGAACTCGAGCAGTACTTC.

The chain uses TRBV13 and TRBJ2-2, with TRBD1 as a possible D gene (6 bases). V shed 3 bases and J shed 0 bases, with 11 bases lying between them. The germline V gene has CDR1 PRHDT and CDR2 FYEKMQ (reference sequence). The CDR3 has 16 residues. The CDR3 is CASSFISGANTGELFF. Written as DNA, the CDR3 is TGTGCCAGCAGCTTTATTTCAGGGGCGAACACCGGGGAGCTGTTTTTT.

The chain couples TRBV7-3 to TRBJ2-7; TRBD2 matches 12 bases. CDR1 and CDR2 from the germline V gene are SGHTA and FQGTGA. The CDR3 consists of 16 residues. V dropped 5 bases and J dropped 4; count of bases not matched to a gene: 9. The CDR3 DNA sequence: TGTGCCAGCAGCCAAGGACTAGCGGGAATTTCTTACGAGCAGTACTTC. Translating it yields CASSQGLAGISYEQYF.

V and J are TRBV19 and TRBJ2-1; TRBD2 matches at 8 bases. Germline V gene data show CDR1 as LNHDA and CDR2 as SQIVND (reference sequence). The CDR3 loop spans 16 amino acids. The ends lost 1 base at V and 0 bases at J; junction bases unmatched: 2. CDR3 protein: CASSIAGGVSYNEQFF. DNA of the CDR3: TGTGCCAGTAGTATAGCGGGAGGGGTCTCCTACAATGAGCAGTTCTTC.

The genes are TRBV29-1 and TRBJ2-1; 12 bases match TRBD2. Germline values: CDR1 SQVTM, CDR2 ANQGSEA. The V segment lost 1 base and the J segment 8 bases; nucleotides outside the gene matches: 9. The CDR3 extends over 16 amino acids. CDR3 protein: CSVEGLAGGPGDEQFF. The CDR3 region has the DNA TGCAGCGTTGAAGGCCTAGCGGGAGGGCCAGGGGATGAGCAGTTCTTC.

The genes are TRBV15 and TRBJ2-7; no firm D call. Germline values: CDR1 LNHNV, CDR2 YYDKDF (reference sequence). Trimming cost V 0 bases and J 5 bases, with 14 bases left between them. The CDR3 contains 15 residues. The CDR3 DNA reads as TGTGCCACCAGCAGAGATCTGGGCAGTGCGGACGAGCAGTACTTC. This codes for CATSRDLGSADEQYF.

To note about this clone: The identical CDR3 is also encoded by other nucleotide sequences in the sample. The CDR3 protein is CASSLGLAGAYEQYF. For the CDR3, the DNA is TGCGCCAGCAGCCTTGGACTAGCGGGAGCGTACGAGCAGTACTTC. The genes are TRBV4-1 and TRBJ2-7; 13 positions match TRBD2. From germline, CDR1 is MGHRA and CDR2 YSYEKL. This CDR3 has 15 amino acids. The trim removed 4 bases at V and 4 bases at J, leaving 4 bases unmatched.

The chain is built from TRBV4-1 and TRBJ1-6; D remains unclear. This CDR3 is built from 13 residues. V lost 1 base and J 4 bases, leaving 2 bases between the germline ends. From germline, CDR1 is MGHRA and CDR2 YSYEKL. Here the CDR3 DNA reads TGCGCCAGCAGCCAAGTGTATAATTCACCCCTCCACTTT. Amino acids: CASSQVYNSPLHF.

The V call is TRBV7-9, the J call TRBJ1-2; possible D gene TRBD1, 6 bases. This CDR3 comprises 13 residues. The V end was cut by 5 bases, the J end by 8 bases, with 15 bases between. Germline assignment: CDR1 SEHNR and CDR2 FQNEAQ (reference sequence). CDR3 sequence reads: CASSLPGGAGYTF. The CDR3 DNA reads TGTGCCAGCAGCCTTCCCGGGGGCGCGGGCTACACCTTC.

The gene calls are TRBV11-2 and TRBJ2-1; TRBD2 matches 11 bases. After removal of 3 bases from V and 0 bases from J, the junction contained 4 bases not matched to a gene. Germline CDR1 is SGHAT and CDR2 is FQNNGV. The CDR3 is made up of 17 amino acids. This CDR3 is CASSFGTSGNSYNEQFF. The DNA of the CDR3 is TGTGCCAGCAGCTTTGGGACTAGCGGAAACTCCTACAATGAGCAGTTCTTC.

With regard to this clone: The same CDR3 also results from other DNA sequences found in this sample. This sequence joins TRBV7-6 and TRBJ2-7; D unresolved. The CDR3 loop spans 14 amino acids. Germline assignment: CDR1 SGHVS and CDR2 FNYEAQ. V was cut by 0 bases and J by 3 bases, with 9 bases left in between. CDR3 region: CASSLAGSVYEQYF. The CDR3 DNA sequence: TGTGCCAGCAGCTTAGCGGGGTCAGTCTACGAGCAGTACTTC.

The chain combines TRBV13 with TRBJ2-1; 9 positions agree with TRBD1. Germline CDR1 and CDR2: PRHDT and FYEKMQ (reference sequence). The CDR3 has 14 amino acids. The trim removed 5 bases at V and 6 bases at J, leaving 5 bases unmatched. DNA of the CDR3: TGTGCCAGCAGCCCAAAGGACAGGGGCAATGAGCAGTTCTTC. Translated: CASSPKDRGNEQFF.

The chain links TRBV28 to TRBJ2-1, with D possibly being TRBD1 (6 bases). Trimming removed 1 base at V and 7 bases at J, with 14 bases between. CDR1 and CDR2 (germline): MDHEN, SYDVKM. The CDR3 spans 15 residues. CDR3 protein: CASSLFSGRGNEQFF. For the CDR3, the DNA is TGTGCCAGCAGTTTATTTTCAGGCAGGGGTAATGAGCAGTTCTTC.

The rearrangement joins TRBV29-1 to TRBJ2-5, with 11 bases aligning to TRBD2. The germline gives CDR1 SQVTM, CDR2 ANQGSEA. CDR3 length: 14 residues. V lost 6 bases, J lost 1 base, and 4 bases stayed unmatched. The CDR3 DNA sequence: TGCAGCGTCCTTAGCGGGAGGGTCCAAGAGACCCAGTACTTC. Translation: CSVLSGRVQETQYF. Using reference TRBV29-1 and TRBJ2-5 for the parts outside the CDR3, the full variable domain is SAVISQKPSRDICQRGTSLTIQCQVDSQVTMMFWYRQQPGQSLTLIATANQGSEATYESGFVIDKFPISRPNLTFSTLTVSNMSPEDSSIYLCSVLSGRVQETQYFGPGTRLLVL.

The chain couples TRBV7-9 to TRBJ2-1; perhaps TRBD2 as D (6 bases). The CDR3 is 15 residues long. CDR1 SEHNR and CDR2 FQNEAQ come from the germline V gene (reference sequence). V was clipped by 3 bases and J by 5 bases, with 14 bases between them. Here the CDR3 reads CASSFKRELDNEQFF. The CDR3 coding sequence is TGTGCCAGCAGCTTTAAACGGGAGTTAGACAATGAGCAGTTCTTC.